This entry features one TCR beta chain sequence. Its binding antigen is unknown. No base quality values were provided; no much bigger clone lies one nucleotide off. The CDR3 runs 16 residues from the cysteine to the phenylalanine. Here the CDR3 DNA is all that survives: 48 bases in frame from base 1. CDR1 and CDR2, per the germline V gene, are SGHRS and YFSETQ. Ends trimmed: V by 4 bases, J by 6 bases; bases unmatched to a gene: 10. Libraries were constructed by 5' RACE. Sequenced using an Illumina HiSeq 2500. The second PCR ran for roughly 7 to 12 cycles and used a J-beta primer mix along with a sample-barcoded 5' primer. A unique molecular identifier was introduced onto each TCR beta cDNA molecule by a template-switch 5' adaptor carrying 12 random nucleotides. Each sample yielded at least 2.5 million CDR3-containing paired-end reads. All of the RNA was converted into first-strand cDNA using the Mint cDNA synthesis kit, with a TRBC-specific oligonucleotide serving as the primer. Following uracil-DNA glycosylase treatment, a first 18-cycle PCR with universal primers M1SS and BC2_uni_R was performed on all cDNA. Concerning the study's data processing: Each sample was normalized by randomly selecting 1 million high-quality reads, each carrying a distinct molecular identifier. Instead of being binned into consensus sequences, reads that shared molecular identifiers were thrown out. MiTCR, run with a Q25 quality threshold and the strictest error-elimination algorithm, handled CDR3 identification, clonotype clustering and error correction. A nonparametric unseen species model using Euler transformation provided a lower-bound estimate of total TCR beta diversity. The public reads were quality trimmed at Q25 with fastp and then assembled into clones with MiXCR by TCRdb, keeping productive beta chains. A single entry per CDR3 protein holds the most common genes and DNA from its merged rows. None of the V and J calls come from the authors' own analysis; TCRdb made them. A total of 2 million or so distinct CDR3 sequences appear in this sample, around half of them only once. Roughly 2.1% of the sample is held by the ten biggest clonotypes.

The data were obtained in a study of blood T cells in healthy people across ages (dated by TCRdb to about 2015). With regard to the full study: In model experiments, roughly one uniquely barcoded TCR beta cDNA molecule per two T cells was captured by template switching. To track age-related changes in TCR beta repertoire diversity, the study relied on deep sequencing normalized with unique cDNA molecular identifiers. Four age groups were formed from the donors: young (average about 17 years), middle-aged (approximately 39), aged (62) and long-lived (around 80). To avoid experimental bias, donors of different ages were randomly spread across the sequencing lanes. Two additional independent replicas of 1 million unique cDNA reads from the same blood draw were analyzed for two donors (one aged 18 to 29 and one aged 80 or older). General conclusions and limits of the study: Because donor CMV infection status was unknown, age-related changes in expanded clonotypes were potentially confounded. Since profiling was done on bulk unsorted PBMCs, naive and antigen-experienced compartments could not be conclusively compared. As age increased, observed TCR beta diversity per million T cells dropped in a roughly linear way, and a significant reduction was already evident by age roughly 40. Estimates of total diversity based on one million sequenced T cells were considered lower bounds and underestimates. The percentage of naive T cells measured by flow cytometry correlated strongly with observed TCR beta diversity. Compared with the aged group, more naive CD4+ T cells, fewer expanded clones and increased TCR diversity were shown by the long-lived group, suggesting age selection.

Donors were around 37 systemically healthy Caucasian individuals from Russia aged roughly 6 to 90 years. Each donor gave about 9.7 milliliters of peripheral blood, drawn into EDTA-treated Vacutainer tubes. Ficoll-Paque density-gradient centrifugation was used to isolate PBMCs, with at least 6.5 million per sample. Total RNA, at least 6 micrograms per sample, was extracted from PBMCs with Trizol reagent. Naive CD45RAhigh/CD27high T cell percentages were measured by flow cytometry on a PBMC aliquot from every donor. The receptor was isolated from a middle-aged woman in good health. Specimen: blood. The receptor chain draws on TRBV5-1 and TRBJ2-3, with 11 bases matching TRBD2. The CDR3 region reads CASSLPSGGPSDTQYF. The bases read TGCGCCAGCAGCCTACCTAGCGGGGGGCCATCGGATACGCAGTATTTT.